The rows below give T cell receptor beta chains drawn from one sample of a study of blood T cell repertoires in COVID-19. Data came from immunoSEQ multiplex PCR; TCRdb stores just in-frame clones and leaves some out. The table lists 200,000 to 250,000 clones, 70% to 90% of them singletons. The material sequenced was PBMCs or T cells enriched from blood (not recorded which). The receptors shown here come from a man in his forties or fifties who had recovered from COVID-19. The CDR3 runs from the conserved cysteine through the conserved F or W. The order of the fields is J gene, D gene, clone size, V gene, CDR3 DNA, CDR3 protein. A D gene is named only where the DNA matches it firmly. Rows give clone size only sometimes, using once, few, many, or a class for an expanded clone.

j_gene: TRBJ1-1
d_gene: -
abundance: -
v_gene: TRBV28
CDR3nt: TGTGCCAGCAGTTCGACAGAGAACACTGAAGCTTTCTTT
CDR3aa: CASSSTENTEAFF

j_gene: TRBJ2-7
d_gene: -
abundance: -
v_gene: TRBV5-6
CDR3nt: TGTGCCAGCAGATCTGCTGACAAGTCCTACGAGCAGTACTTC
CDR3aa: CASRSADKSYEQYF

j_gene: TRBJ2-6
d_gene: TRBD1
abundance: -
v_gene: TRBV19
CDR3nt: TGTGCCAGTAGTACTTGGGGACAGGGATTTTCTGGGGCCAACGTCCTGACTTTC
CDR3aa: CASSTWGQGFSGANVLTF

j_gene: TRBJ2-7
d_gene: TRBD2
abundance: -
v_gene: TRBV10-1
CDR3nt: TGCGCCAGCAGTGAGGCTAGCGGGGATGCATACGAGCAGTACTTC
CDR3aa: CASSEASGDAYEQYF

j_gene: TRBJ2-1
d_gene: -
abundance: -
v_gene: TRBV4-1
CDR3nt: TGCGCCAGCAGCCAAGAACGGGCCTACAATGAGCAGTTCTTC
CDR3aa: CASSQERAYNEQFF

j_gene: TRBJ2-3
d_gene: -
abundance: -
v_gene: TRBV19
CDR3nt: TGTGCCAGTAGCAACCTAGGAGCAGATACGCAGTATTTT
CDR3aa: CASSNLGADTQYF

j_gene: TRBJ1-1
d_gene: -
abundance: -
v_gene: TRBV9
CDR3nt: TGTGCCAGCAGCGGGCAGGGTACCACTGAAGCTTTCTTT
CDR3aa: CASSGQGTTEAFF

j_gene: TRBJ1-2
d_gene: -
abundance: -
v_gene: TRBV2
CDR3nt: TGTGCCAGCAGGAACGAGGCGGCCAACTATGGCTACACCTTC
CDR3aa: CASRNEAANYGYTF

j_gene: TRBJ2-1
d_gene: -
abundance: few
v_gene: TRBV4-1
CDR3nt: TGCGCCAGCAGCCATACTAGGACCTACAATGAGCAGTTCTTC
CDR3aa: CASSHTRTYNEQFF

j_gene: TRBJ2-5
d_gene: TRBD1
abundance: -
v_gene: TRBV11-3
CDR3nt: TGTGCCAGCAGCTCAAGGACAGGGCCCCAAGAGACCCAGTACTTC
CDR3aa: CASSSRTGPQETQYF

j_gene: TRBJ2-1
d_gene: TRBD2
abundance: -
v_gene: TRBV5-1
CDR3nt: TGCGCCAGCAGCTTGGGACTAGCGGGAGCGCGCTACAATGAGCAGTTCTTC
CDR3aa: CASSLGLAGARYNEQFF

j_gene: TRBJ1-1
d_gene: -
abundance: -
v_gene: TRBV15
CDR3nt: TGTGCCACCAGCAGAGGTGGGGCCATGAACACTGAAGCTTTCTTT
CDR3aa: CATSRGGAMNTEAFF

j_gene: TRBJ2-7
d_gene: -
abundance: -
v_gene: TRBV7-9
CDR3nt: TGTGCCAGCAGCAGCCGGGACTGGCCGCCCTACGAGCAGTACTTC
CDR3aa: CASSSRDWPPYEQYF

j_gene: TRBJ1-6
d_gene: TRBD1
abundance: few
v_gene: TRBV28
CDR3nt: TGTGCCAGTAGACAGGGGAATTCACCCCTCCACTTT
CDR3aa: CASRQGNSPLHF

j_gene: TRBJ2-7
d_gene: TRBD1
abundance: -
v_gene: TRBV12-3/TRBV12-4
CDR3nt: TGTGCCAGCAGACCTAGACAGGGTTACGAGCAGTACTTC
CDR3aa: CASRPRQGYEQYF

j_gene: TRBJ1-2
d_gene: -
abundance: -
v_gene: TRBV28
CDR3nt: TGTGCCAGCACCCTCCAATCGAGAGGGGGGGGCGGTTCGGGTGGCTACACCTTC
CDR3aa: CASTLQSRGGGGSGGYTF

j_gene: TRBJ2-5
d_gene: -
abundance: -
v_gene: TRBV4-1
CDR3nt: TGCGCCAGCAGCCAATTCGGTGGGGGCGAGACCCAGTACTTC
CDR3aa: CASSQFGGGETQYF

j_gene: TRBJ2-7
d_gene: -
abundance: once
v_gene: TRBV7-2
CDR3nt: TGTGCCAGCAGCCGCCTTTCCGGGAGTAGTTACGAGCAGTACTTC
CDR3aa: CASSRLSGSSYEQYF

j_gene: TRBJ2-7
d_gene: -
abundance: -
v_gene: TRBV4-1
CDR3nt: TGCGCCAGCAGCCAAGAACGAAAGCGAGGGATCTACGAGCAGTACTTC
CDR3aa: CASSQERKRGIYEQYF

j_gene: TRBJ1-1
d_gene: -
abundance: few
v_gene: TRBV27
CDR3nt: TGTGCCACCAGTCGACGGGGTCTGAACACTGAAGCTTTCTTT
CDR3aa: CATSRRGLNTEAFF

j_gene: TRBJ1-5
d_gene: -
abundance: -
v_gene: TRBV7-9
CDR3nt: TGTGCCAGCAGCTTAGATGGCCGTTCTCCCCAGCATTTT
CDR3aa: CASSLDGRSPQHF

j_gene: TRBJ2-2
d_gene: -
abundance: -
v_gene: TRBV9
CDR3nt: TGTGCCAGCAGCGTATCGATCGGCGGGGTTGTGAACACCGGGGAGCTGTTTTTT
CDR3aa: CASSVSIGGVVNTGELFF

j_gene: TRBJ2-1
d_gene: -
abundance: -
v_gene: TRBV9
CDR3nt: TGTGCCAGCAGCGCAAGACTAGTAAGTGAGCAGTTCTTC
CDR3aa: CASSARLVSEQFF

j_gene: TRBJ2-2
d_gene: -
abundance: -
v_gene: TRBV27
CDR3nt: TGTGCCAGCAGTTCCAGGGGCAGGGACACCGGGGAGCTGTTTTTT
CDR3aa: CASSSRGRDTGELFF

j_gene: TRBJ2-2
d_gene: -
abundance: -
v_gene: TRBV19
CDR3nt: TGTGCCAGTAGTAACCCCGACCTGCGGTACCACACCGGGGAGCTGTTTTTT
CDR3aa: CASSNPDLRYHTGELFF

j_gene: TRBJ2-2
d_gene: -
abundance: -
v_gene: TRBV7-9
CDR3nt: TGTGCCAGCACGGGGCAGACAACTAACACCGGGGAGCTGTTTTTT
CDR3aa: CASTGQTTNTGELFF

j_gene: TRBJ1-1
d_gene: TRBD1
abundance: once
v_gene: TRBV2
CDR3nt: TGTGCCAGCAGCATTACACGGACAGGGGGAGGCACTGAAGCTTTCTTT
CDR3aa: CASSITRTGGGTEAFF

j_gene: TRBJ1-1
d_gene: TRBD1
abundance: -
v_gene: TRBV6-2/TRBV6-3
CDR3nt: TGTGCCAGCAGTGACAGGGGGGGCACTGAAGCTTTCTTT
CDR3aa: CASSDRGGTEAFF

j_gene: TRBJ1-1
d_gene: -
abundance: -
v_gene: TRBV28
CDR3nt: TGTGCCAGCAGTTTATTGGTAGTAAAAGCTTTCTTT
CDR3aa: CASSLLVVKAFF

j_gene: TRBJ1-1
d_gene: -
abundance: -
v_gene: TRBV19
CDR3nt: TGTGCCAGTACCACCGTAGCTGTGTGGAACACTGAAGCTTTCTTT
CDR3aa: CASTTVAVWNTEAFF

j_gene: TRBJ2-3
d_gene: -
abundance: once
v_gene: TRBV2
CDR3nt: TGTGCCAGCAGTCCATGGGGCCTTTCAGATACGCAGTATTTT
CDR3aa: CASSPWGLSDTQYF

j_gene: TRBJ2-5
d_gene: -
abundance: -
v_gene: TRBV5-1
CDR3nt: TGCGCCAGCAGCTTGTCCACAGGAGCTCAAGAGACCCAGTACTTC
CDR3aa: CASSLSTGAQETQYF

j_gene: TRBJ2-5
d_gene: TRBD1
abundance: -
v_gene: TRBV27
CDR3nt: TGTGCCAGCAGTCCCATCCCAGGGGGCAACGGAAAGACCCAGTACTTC
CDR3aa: CASSPIPGGNGKTQYF

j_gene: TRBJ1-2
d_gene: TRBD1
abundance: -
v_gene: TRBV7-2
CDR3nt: TGTGCCAGCAGCCCGGGACAGGGGGTGTGGGGCTACACCTTC
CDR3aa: CASSPGQGVWGYTF

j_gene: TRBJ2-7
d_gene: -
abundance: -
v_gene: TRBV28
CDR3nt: TGTGCCACAAATCCGGGACATACTTACGAGCAGTACTTC
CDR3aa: CATNPGHTYEQYF

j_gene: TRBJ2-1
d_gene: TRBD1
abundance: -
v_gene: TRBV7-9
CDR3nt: TGTGCCAGCAGCTTAGCCCGCGGACAGGATTACAATGAGCAGTTCTTC
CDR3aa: CASSLARGQDYNEQFF

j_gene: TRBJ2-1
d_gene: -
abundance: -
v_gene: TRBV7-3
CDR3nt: TGTGCCAGCAGCCTACCAGGAGGGGGCCGTGAGCAGTTCTTC
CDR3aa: CASSLPGGGREQFF

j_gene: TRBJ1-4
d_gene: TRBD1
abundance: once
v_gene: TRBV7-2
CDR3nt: TGTGCCAGCAGCTTACAGGGGGGATCTAATGAAAAACTGTTTTTT
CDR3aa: CASSLQGGSNEKLFF

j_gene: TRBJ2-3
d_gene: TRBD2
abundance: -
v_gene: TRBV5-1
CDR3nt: TGCGCCAGCAGCGCGGGGAGCGGTAGCGGGAGGACCACAGATACGCAGTATTTT
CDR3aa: CASSAGSGSGRTTDTQYF

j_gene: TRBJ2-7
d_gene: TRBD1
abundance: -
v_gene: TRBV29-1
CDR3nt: TGCAGCGTTGAAGACAGCCGGGACAGGGGTGTCTACGAGCAGTACTTC
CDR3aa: CSVEDSRDRGVYEQYF

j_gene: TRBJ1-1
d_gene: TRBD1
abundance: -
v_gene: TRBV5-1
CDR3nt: TGCGCCAGCAGCGACGGACAGGCCACGGATGAAGCTTTCTTT
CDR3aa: CASSDGQATDEAFF

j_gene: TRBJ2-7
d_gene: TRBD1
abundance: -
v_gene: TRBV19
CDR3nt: TGTGCCAGCGGGGACAGAGGGGACGAGCAGTACTTC
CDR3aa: CASGDRGDEQYF

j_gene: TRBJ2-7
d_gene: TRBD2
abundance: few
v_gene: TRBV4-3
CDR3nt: TGCGCCAGCAGCCAAGATACGGGGACTAGCGGGGGGAAGCAGTACTTC
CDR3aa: CASSQDTGTSGGKQYF

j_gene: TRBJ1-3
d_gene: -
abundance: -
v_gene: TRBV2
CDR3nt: TGTGCCAGCAGCTCTGGCGGCACCATATATTTT
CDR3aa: CASSSGGTIYF

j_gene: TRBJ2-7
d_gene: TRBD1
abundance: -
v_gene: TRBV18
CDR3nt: TGTGCCAGCTCAACAGGGGGCGAGCAGTACTTC
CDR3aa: CASSTGGEQYF

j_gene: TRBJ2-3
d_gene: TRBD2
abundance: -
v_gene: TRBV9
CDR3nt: TGTGCCAGCAGCTTGGGACTAGCGGCAGATACGCAGTATTTT
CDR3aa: CASSLGLAADTQYF

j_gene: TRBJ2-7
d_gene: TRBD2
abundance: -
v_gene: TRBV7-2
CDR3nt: TGTGCCAGCAGCTTAGGCGGGGGGACCACCTACGAGCAGTACTTC
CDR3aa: CASSLGGGTTYEQYF

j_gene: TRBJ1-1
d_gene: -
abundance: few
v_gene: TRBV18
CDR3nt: TGTGCCAGCTCACCGGCCGCCGGGAGCGCTGAAGCTTTCTTT
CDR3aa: CASSPAAGSAEAFF

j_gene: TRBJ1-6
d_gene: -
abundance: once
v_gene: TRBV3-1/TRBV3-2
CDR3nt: TGTGCCACCGGACTTATGGATTCACCCCTCCACTTT
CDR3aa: CATGLMDSPLHF

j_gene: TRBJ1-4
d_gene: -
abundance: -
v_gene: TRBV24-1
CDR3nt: TGTGCCACCAGTGATTCGGACTTCCATGAAAAACTGTTTTTT
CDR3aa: CATSDSDFHEKLFF

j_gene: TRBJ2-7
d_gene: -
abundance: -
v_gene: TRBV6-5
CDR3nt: TGTGCCAGCAGTTTTGGCAGCTCCTACGAGCAGTACTTC
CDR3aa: CASSFGSSYEQYF

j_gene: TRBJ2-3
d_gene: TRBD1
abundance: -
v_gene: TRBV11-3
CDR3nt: TGTGCCAGCAGCAGTGGGGGACAGGGGGAATCAGATACGCAGTATTTT
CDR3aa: CASSSGGQGESDTQYF

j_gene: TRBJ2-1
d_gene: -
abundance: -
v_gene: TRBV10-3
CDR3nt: TGTGCCATCAGTGAGTCGGGGCCGAGGTACAATGAGCAGTTCTTC
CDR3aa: CAISESGPRYNEQFF

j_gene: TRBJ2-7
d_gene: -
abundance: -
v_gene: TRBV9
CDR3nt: TGTGCCAGCAGCACAGGTGGGTTTCGCGAGCAGTACTTC
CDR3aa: CASSTGGFREQYF

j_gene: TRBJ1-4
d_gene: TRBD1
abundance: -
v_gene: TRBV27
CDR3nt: TGTGCCAGCAGTAGGGACAGGGCGAAACTGTTTTTT
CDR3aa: CASSRDRAKLFF

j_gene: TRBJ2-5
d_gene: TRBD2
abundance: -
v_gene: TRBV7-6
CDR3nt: TGTGCCAGCAGCTTCCCGGCTAGCGGGGAGGAGACCCAGTACTTC
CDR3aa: CASSFPASGEETQYF

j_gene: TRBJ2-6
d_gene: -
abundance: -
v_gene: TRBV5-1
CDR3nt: TGCGCCAGCAGCTTGGTAGCGACGCTTAGCTCTGGGGCCAACGTCCTGACTTTC
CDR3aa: CASSLVATLSSGANVLTF